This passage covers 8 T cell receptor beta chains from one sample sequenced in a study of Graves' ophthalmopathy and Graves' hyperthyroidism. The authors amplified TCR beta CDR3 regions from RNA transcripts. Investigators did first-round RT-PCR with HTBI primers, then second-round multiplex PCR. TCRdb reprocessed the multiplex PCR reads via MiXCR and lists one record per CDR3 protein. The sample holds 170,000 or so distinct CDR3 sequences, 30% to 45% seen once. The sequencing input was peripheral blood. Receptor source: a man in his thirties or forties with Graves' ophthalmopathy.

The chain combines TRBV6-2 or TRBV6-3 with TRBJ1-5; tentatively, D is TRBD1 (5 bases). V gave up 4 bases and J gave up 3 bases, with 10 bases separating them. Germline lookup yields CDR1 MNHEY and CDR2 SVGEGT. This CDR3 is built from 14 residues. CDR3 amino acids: CASSLQGDNQPQHF. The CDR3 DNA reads TGTGCCAGCAGTTTGCAGGGCGACAATCAGCCCCAGCATTTT.

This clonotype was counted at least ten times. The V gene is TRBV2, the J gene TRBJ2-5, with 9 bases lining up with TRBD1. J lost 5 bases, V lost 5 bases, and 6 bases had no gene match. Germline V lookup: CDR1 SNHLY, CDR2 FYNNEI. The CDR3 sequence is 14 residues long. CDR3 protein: CASSSTGGGETQYF. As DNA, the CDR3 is TGTGCCAGCAGTTCGACAGGGGGTGGGGAGACCCAGTACTTC.

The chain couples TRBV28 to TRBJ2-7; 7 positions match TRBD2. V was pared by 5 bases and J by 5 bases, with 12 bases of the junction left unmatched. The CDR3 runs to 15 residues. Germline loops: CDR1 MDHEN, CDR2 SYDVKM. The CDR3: CASSPPGEGQDEQYF. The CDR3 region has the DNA TGTGCCAGCAGTCCCCCGGGGGAGGGCCAGGACGAGCAGTACTTC.

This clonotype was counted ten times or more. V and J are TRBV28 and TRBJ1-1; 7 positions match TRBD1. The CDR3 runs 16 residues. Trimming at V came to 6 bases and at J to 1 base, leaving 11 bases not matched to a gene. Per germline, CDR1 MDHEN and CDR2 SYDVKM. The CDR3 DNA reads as TGTGCCAGCAGCCCAGACAGGGTGCCGCAGAACACTGAAGCTTTCTTT. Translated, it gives CASSPDRVPQNTEAFF.

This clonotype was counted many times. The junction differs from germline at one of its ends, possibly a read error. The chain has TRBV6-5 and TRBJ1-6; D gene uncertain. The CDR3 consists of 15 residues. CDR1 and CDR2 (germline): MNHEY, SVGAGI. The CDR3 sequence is CASSYSQRYNSPLRF. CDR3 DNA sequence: TGTGCCAGCAGTTACTCGCAGAGATATAATTCACCCCTCCGCTTT.

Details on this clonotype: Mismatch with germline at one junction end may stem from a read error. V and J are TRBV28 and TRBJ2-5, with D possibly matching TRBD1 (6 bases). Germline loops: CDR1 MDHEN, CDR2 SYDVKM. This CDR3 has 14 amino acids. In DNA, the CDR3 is TGTGCCAGCAGTTTAAGGGGACAACAAGAGGCCCAGTACTTC. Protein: CASSLRGQQEAQYF.

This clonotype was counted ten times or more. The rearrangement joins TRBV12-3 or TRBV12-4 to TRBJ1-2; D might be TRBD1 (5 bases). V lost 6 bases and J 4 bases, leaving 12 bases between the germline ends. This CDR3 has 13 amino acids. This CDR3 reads CASSVGTFYGYTF. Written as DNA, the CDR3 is TGTGCCAGCAGCGTCGGGACGTTCTATGGCTACACCTTC.

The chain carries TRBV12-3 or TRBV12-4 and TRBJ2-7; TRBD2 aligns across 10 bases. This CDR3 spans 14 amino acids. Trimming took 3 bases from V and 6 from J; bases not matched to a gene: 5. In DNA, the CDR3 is TGTGCCAGCAGTTTTCCTAGCGGGAGCTCCGAGCAGTACTTC. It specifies CASSFPSGSSEQYF.